This is a list of T cell receptor beta chains from one sample in a study of blood T cells in healthy people across ages. Via MiXCR, TCRdb re-called the 5' RACE reads, giving one row per CDR3 protein. Of roughly 680,000 distinct CDR3 sequences in the sample, roughly 50% are singletons; the top ten hold around 32%. Source material: blood. Receptors originate from a woman in her fifties or sixties in good health. Each CDR3 is given with its conserved first and last residue. Clone size is stated in some rows and not others, as once, few, many or a class when expanded.

clone size: NA; J gene: TRBJ2-7; V gene: TRBV2; CDR3 protein: CASSGDTYEQYF
clone size: many; J gene: TRBJ2-1; V gene: TRBV29-1; CDR3 protein: CSVVGAGAGGEQFF
clone size: NA; J gene: TRBJ2-3; V gene: TRBV29-1; CDR3 protein: CSAAGQITDTQYF
clone size: few; J gene: TRBJ1-2; V gene: TRBV12-3/TRBV12-4; CDR3 protein: CASRGGPGDYGYTF
clone size: NA; J gene: TRBJ1-1; V gene: TRBV4-1; CDR3 protein: CASRQPTTNTEAFF
clone size: few; J gene: TRBJ2-1; V gene: TRBV6-2/TRBV6-3; CDR3 protein: CASSYITSGSRQFF
clone size: NA; J gene: TRBJ2-7; V gene: TRBV19; CDR3 protein: CARTSPASDEQYF
clone size: many; J gene: TRBJ2-3; V gene: TRBV10-3; CDR3 protein: CAIETSANSTDTQYF
clone size: NA; J gene: TRBJ2-1; V gene: TRBV6-6; CDR3 protein: CASRQTGFSYNEQFF
clone size: NA; J gene: TRBJ1-6; V gene: TRBV7-9; CDR3 protein: CASSLTGQGNSPLHF
clone size: NA; J gene: NA; V gene: TRBV20-1; CDR3 protein: CSARERGLLTGIGYEQYF
clone size: NA; J gene: TRBJ1-1; V gene: TRBV27; CDR3 protein: CASSLNGLNTEAFF
clone size: NA; J gene: TRBJ2-3; V gene: TRBV7-8; CDR3 protein: CASSLARLAGGPGRTDTQYF
clone size: NA; J gene: TRBJ2-3; V gene: TRBV20-1; CDR3 protein: CSTRRRPYTDTQYF
clone size: few; J gene: TRBJ2-6; V gene: TRBV2; CDR3 protein: CASTGPGANVLTF
clone size: few; J gene: TRBJ2-7; V gene: TRBV7-2; CDR3 protein: CASSPGGTGVGEQYF
clone size: NA; J gene: TRBJ2-1; V gene: TRBV12-3/TRBV12-4; CDR3 protein: CASSQRQRGLAGGVSYNEQFF
clone size: NA; J gene: TRBJ2-7; V gene: TRBV2; CDR3 protein: CAGRNSGVAYEQYF
clone size: few; J gene: TRBJ2-7; V gene: TRBV5-1; CDR3 protein: CASSLAGVAGAHEQYF
clone size: NA; J gene: TRBJ2-7; V gene: TRBV28; CDR3 protein: CASTPGTAYEQYF
clone size: NA; J gene: TRBJ2-2; V gene: TRBV5-1; CDR3 protein: CASSGGQEGTGELFF
clone size: NA; J gene: TRBJ2-6; V gene: TRBV7-2; CDR3 protein: CASNPGSRPTGANVLTF
clone size: NA; J gene: TRBJ2-5; V gene: TRBV6-5; CDR3 protein: CASRSGLQETQYF
clone size: many; J gene: TRBJ2-5; V gene: TRBV29-1; CDR3 protein: CSVALLAGQETQYF
clone size: NA; J gene: TRBJ2-7; V gene: TRBV5-1; CDR3 protein: CASSSGLMSSYEQYF
clone size: NA; J gene: TRBJ2-5; V gene: TRBV9; CDR3 protein: CASSGPNQETQYF
clone size: NA; J gene: TRBJ2-7; V gene: TRBV29-1; CDR3 protein: CSGGQANSYEQYF
clone size: few; J gene: TRBJ2-7; V gene: TRBV6-5; CDR3 protein: CASSRSGTEQYF
clone size: few; J gene: TRBJ2-5; V gene: TRBV20-1; CDR3 protein: CSASRGITFKETQYF
clone size: few; J gene: TRBJ1-1; V gene: TRBV29-1; CDR3 protein: CSVEGPGAGDNTEAFF
clone size: NA; J gene: TRBJ1-5; V gene: TRBV7-6; CDR3 protein: CASSIREGQGANQPQHF
clone size: NA; J gene: TRBJ2-4; V gene: TRBV10-3; CDR3 protein: CATLDRADIQYF
clone size: NA; J gene: TRBJ2-1; V gene: TRBV29-1; CDR3 protein: CSTTSGDEQFF
clone size: many; J gene: TRBJ2-7; V gene: TRBV6-2/TRBV6-3; CDR3 protein: CASSSTGRNYEQYF
clone size: NA; J gene: TRBJ1-2; V gene: TRBV7-3; CDR3 protein: CTSSAGGGGVYGYTF